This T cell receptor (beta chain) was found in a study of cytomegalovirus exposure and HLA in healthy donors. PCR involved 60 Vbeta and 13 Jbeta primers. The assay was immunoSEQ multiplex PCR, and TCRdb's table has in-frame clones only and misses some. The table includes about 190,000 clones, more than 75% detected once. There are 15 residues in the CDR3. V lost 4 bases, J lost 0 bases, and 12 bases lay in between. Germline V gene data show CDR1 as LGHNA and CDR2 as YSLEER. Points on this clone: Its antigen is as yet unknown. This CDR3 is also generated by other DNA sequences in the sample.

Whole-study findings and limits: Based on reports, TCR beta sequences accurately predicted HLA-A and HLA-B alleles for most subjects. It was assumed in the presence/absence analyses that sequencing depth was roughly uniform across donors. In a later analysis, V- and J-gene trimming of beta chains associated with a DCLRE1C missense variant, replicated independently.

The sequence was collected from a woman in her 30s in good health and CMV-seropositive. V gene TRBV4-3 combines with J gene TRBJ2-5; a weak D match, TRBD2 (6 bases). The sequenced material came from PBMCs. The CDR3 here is CASSRLLANQETQYF. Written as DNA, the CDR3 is TGCGCCAGCAGCCGACTTCTAGCGAACCAAGAGACCCAGTACTTC.